Listed here are 25 T cell receptor beta chains from one sample, sequenced in a study of T cells in Graves' hyperthyroidism and ophthalmopathy. Regions amplified from RNA transcripts were the TCR beta CDR3 regions. Primed by the HTBI set, a first-round RT-PCR was run on the TCR CDR3. Each CDR3 protein is one row after TCRdb ran MiXCR on the multiplex PCR reads. Here the sample spans some 440,000 distinct CDR3 sequences, less than 20% being singletons. Sample: blood. The origin of the receptors is a woman aged 18-29 years with Graves' hyperthyroidism.

This clonotype showed up many times. The chain employs TRBV28 and TRBJ2-7; no reliable D call. The CDR3 is 15 amino acids. V was clipped by 5 bases and J by 1 base, with 15 bases between them. Germline assignment: CDR1 MDHEN and CDR2 SYDVKM. CDR3 residues: CASSLVGEGSYEQYF. Written as DNA, the CDR3 is TGTGCCAGCAGTCTCGTCGGCGAAGGATCCTACGAGCAGTACTTC.

This sequence joins TRBV19 and TRBJ2-5; unclear D gene. This CDR3 has 14 amino acids. The ends were cut back, 3 bases at V and 1 base at J, with 9 bases in the middle. CDR1 and CDR2 (germline): LNHDA, SQIVND (reference sequence). The CDR3 spells CASSIGKGQETQYF. The CDR3 DNA reads TGTGCCAGTAGTATTGGGAAGGGCCAAGAGACCCAGTACTTC.

The V gene is TRBV28, the J gene TRBJ1-5, with 8 bases aligning to TRBD1. V shed 5 bases, J shed 4 bases, and the junction held 16 bases outside the gene matches. There are 18 residues in the CDR3. Germline V gene sequence: CDR1 MDHEN, CDR2 SYDVKM. The DNA of the CDR3 is TGTGCCAGCAGTCTAGAACGACAGGGGTCGGGGCAAAATCAGCCCCAGCATTTT. This codes for CASSLERQGSGQNQPQHF.

CDR3 nucleotide sequence: TGTGCCAGCAGTTTACTCATCCGGGGGTACGAGCAGTACTTC. As protein: CASSLLIRGYEQYF. The rearrangement uses TRBV7-2 and TRBJ2-7, with D perhaps matching TRBD2 (6 bases). Trimming cost V 6 bases and J 4 bases, with 16 bases left between them. Germline V gene data show CDR1 as SGHTA and CDR2 as FQGNSA. This CDR3 comprises 14 residues.

This clonotype occurred a few times. The J gene is TRBJ2-7, the V gene TRBV7-9; 9 bases are shared with TRBD2. With V trimmed by 5 bases and J by 5 bases, 7 bases remained unmatched. Germline CDR1 is SEHNR and CDR2 is FQNEAQ (reference sequence). This CDR3 is built from 14 residues. CDR3 loop: CASSTGGGDNEQYF. CDR3 bases: TGTGCCAGCAGCACAGGCGGGGGGGACAACGAGCAGTACTTC.

This clonotype was seen a few times. The chain recombines TRBV5-5 with TRBJ2-5; 9 bases line up with TRBD1. Germline lookup yields CDR1 SGHKS and CDR2 YYEKEE (reference sequence). CDR3 length: 18 residues. V shed 3 bases and J 1 base; nucleotides not matched to a gene: 13. The CDR3 DNA reads TGTGCCAGCAGCTCGACCTTCGGGACAGGGCTCCTCCAAGAGACCCAGTACTTC. Residues: CASSSTFGTGLLQETQYF.

This clonotype has at least ten counts. V is TRBV20-1 and J is TRBJ2-2; D gene uncertain. Germline V gene data show CDR1 as DFQATT and CDR2 as SNEGSKA (reference sequence). This CDR3 region has 12 residues. The CDR3 region has the DNA TGCAGCGTTATCTACGACACCGGGGAGCTGTTTTTT. This sequence encodes CSVIYDTGELFF.

This clonotype was found a few times. The chain carries TRBV14 and TRBJ1-6; D not certain. In germline, CDR1 is SGHDN, CDR2 FVKESK. V gave up 3 bases and J gave up 7 bases, with 16 bases separating them. The length of the CDR3 is 16 residues. The CDR3 reads CASSQLTPGGNSPLHF. The CDR3 DNA reads as TGTGCCAGCAGCCAGTTGACGCCGGGAGGGAATTCACCCCTCCACTTT.

Ten or more counts support this clonotype. The chain carries TRBV12-3 or TRBV12-4 and TRBJ1-1; tentative D call: TRBD1 (5 bases). The V end was cut by 1 base, the J end by 3 bases, with 18 bases between. This CDR3 region has 17 residues. Here the CDR3 reads CASSLVVGEGSDTEAFF. The CDR3 coding sequence is TGTGCCAGCAGTTTAGTAGTAGGAGAGGGGTCGGACACTGAAGCTTTCTTT.

This clonotype was seen many times. V gene TRBV28 combines with J gene TRBJ2-7, with 7 bases fitting TRBD1. This CDR3 has 15 residues. The ends lost 6 bases at V and 3 bases at J; junction bases unmatched: 11. Germline V gene sequence: CDR1 MDHEN, CDR2 SYDVKM. CDR3 DNA sequence: TGTGCCAGCAGCCCAGGGACAGCCGTAAACTACGAGCAGTACTTC. Translation gives CASSPGTAVNYEQYF.

The sample holds many counts of this clonotype. The V and J genes are TRBV3-1 and TRBJ2-1; D unresolved. CDR3 size: 12 residues. Germline CDR1 and CDR2: LGHDT and YNNKEL (reference sequence). The V end lost 3 bases, the J end lost 9 bases, and 9 bases lay between the germline ends. This chain's CDR3 is CASSHQVGEQFF. For the CDR3, the DNA is TGTGCCAGCAGCCATCAGGTCGGTGAGCAGTTCTTC.

The V and J genes are TRBV2 and TRBJ2-1; D is undetermined. The ends were cut back, 4 bases at V and 3 bases at J, with 10 bases in the middle. From germline, CDR1 is SNHLY and CDR2 FYNNEI. This CDR3 has 14 amino acids. As DNA, the CDR3 is TGTGCCAGCAGTGGGTGGACGGACTACAATGAGCAGTTCTTC. Translation gives CASSGWTDYNEQFF. Full variable domain (remainder filled in from reference TRBV2 and TRBJ2-1): EPEVTQTPSHQVTQMGQEVILRCVPISNHLYFYWYRQILGQKVEFLVSFYNNEISEKSEIFDDQFSVERPDGSNFTLKIRSTKLEDSAMYFCASSGWTDYNEQFFGPGTRLTVL.

V gene TRBV28 combines with J gene TRBJ1-1; D is perhaps TRBD1 (6 bases). There are 16 residues in the CDR3. CDR1 and CDR2 (germline): MDHEN, SYDVKM. V lost 6 bases, J lost 4 bases, and 21 bases lay in between. The CDR3, as DNA: TGTGCCAGCAGACTACAGGGAGAGGGAAGGTCCACTGAAGCTTTCTTT. As protein: CASRLQGEGRSTEAFF.

This clonotype was counted between two and nine times. The genes are TRBV20-1 and TRBJ1-5; D call uncertain. From germline, CDR1 is DFQATT and CDR2 SNEGSKA (reference sequence). CDR3 size: 14 residues. Trimming took 3 bases from V and 0 from J, leaving 9 bases between them. CDR3 nucleotides: TGCAGTGCTAGTTCAGCTTATAGCAATCAGCCCCAGCATTTT. This sequence encodes CSASSAYSNQPQHF.

This clonotype was seen repeatedly, ten times or more. The junction and the germline gene differ at one end; a read error may be behind it. DNA of the CDR3: TGCCTGGTTGGGGCCATGAACACTGAAGCTTTCTTT. This encodes CLVGAMNTEAFF. The genes are TRBV28 and TRBJ1-1; possibly TRBD1 for D (5 bases). This CDR3 has 12 amino acids. In germline, CDR1 is MDHEN, CDR2 SYDVKM. Using reference TRBV28 and TRBJ1-1 for the parts outside the CDR3, the full variable domain is DVKVTQSSRYLVKRTGEKVFLECVQDMDHENMFWYRQDPGLGLRLIYFSYDVKMKEKGDIPEGYSVSREKKERFSLILESASTNQTSMYLCLVGAMNTEAFFGQGTRLTVV.

The chain couples TRBV20-1 to TRBJ2-3; D is ambiguous. Trimming left V 1 base short and J 2 bases short, with 10 bases between. The CDR3 sequence is 14 residues long. The germline gives CDR1 DFQATT, CDR2 SNEGSKA (reference sequence). The CDR3 DNA reads as TGCAGTGCTAGAGTGCACTCGTCCACAGATACGCAGTATTTT. Translating gives CSARVHSSTDTQYF.

This clonotype showed up many times. The rearrangement links TRBV5-1 to TRBJ2-7; 9 bases map to TRBD2. The CDR3 runs 13 residues. Germline loops: CDR1 SGHRS, CDR2 YFSETQ. The ends lost 7 bases at V and 6 bases at J; junction bases unmatched: 8. CDR3 residues: CASHLAGFSEQYF. The DNA of the CDR3 is TGCGCCAGCCACCTAGCGGGATTTAGCGAGCAGTACTTC.

This clonotype has just a few counts. The CDR3 nucleotides are TGCAGTGCTAAAGACTCGGCCTTGGACGTTCATGTTACGCAGTATTTT. This translates into CSAKDSALDVHVTQYF. The gene calls are TRBV20-1 and TRBJ2-3; D is unresolved. The CDR3 loop spans 16 amino acids. CDR1 and CDR2 from the germline V gene are DFQATT and SNEGSKA (reference sequence). Trimming pared 4 bases from V and 8 bases from J, leaving 25 bases between.

This clonotype has just a few counts. The chain combines TRBV6-2 or TRBV6-3 with TRBJ1-5; no clear D. Deletions cut 4 bases from V and 4 bases from J, with 11 bases between. The CDR3 has 14 residues. Germline-derived CDR1 and CDR2 are MNHEY and SVGEGT. The chain's CDR3 is CASSFRGPNQPQHF. The CDR3 coding sequence is TGTGCCAGCAGTTTTCGAGGGCCGAATCAGCCCCAGCATTTT.

The genes are TRBV19 and TRBJ2-2, with D uncertain. V lost 5 bases and J lost 6, with 10 bases in between. CDR3 length: 13 residues. CDR1 and CDR2 (germline): LNHDA, SQIVND (reference sequence). The CDR3 loop is CASSHHSAGELFF. CDR3 nucleotide sequence: TGTGCCAGTAGTCATCATTCGGCCGGGGAGCTGTTTTTT.

In its sample, this clonotype was seen once. V usage is TRBV5-5 and J usage is TRBJ1-2; 7 positions agree with TRBD1. V was clipped by 4 bases and J by 2 bases; unmatched bases: 11. CDR1 and CDR2 (germline): SGHKS, YYEKEE (reference sequence). This CDR3 region has 16 residues. The CDR3 sequence is CASSLAGTEYNYGYTF. CDR3 nucleotides: TGTGCCAGCAGCCTGGCCGGGACAGAATACAACTATGGCTACACCTTC.

This clonotype was recorded a few times. A read error may be the cause here, since a much bigger clone is one base away. V usage is TRBV7-9 and J usage is TRBJ2-7, with D perhaps matching TRBD1 (6 bases). The CDR3 runs to 12 residues. The germline gives CDR1 SEHNR, CDR2 FQNEAQ (reference sequence). V lost 5 bases and J lost 3, with 8 bases in between. CDR3 loop: CASSVQGYEQYF. CDR3 nucleotides: TGTGCCAGCAGCGTACAGGGCTACGAGCAGTACTTC.

The chain is built from TRBV7-6 and TRBJ1-5, with D maybe TRBD1 (5 bases). The CDR3 runs 15 residues. V lost 1 base, J lost 7 bases, and 14 bases lay in between. Germline V lookup: CDR1 SGHVS, CDR2 FNYEAQ. CDR3 in DNA: TGTGCCAGCAGCTTAGGAGGCGCAGGGATCCAGCCCCAGCATTTT. It yields the protein CASSLGGAGIQPQHF.

There are a few counts of this clonotype. This chain links TRBV27 with TRBJ2-3; no clear D gene. CDR1 is MNHEY and CDR2 is SMNVEV in the germline V gene (reference sequence). V shed 4 bases and J shed 3 bases, with 20 bases lying between them. This CDR3 has 17 amino acids. CDR3 sequence reads: CASSSSRAVRLTDTQYF. CDR3 DNA: TGTGCCAGCAGTTCCTCGAGAGCAGTCCGATTAACAGATACGCAGTATTTT.

This clonotype was found a few times. DNA of the CDR3: TGTGCCAGCAGCACCATTCGGTGGGGGTGGGAGGCCCAGTACTTC. It translates to CASSTIRWGWEAQYF. This chain links TRBV7-2 with TRBJ2-5, with D perhaps matching TRBD2 (6 bases). V lost 5 bases and J lost 9, with 22 bases in between. Germline V gene data show CDR1 as SGHTA and CDR2 as FQGNSA. The CDR3 totals 15 residues.